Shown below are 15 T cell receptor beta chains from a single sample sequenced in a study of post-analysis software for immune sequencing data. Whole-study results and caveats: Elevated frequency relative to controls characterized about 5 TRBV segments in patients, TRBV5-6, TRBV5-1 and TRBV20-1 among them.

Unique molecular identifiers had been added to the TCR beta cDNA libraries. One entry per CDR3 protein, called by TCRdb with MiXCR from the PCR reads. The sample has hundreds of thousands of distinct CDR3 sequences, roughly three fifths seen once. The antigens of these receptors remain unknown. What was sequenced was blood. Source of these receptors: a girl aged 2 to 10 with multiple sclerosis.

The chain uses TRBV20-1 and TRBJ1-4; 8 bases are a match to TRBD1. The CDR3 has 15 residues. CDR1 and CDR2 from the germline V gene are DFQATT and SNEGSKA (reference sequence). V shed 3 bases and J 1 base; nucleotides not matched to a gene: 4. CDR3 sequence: CSASQTGETNEKLFF. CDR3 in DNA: TGCAGTGCTAGCCAGACAGGGGAAACTAATGAAAAACTGTTTTTT.

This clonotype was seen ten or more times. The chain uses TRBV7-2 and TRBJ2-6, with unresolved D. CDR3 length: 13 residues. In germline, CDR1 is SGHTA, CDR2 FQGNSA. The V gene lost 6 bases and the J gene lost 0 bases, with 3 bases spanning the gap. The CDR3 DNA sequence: TGTGCCAGCAGATCCTCTGGGGCCAACGTCCTGACTTTC. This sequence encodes CASRSSGANVLTF.

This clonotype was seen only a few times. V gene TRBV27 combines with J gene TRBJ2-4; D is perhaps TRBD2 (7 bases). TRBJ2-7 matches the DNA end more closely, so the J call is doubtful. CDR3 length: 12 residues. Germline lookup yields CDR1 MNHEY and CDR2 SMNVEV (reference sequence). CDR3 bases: TGTGCCAGCATCCTGGGGGGGCGCGAGCAGTACTTC. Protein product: CASILGGREQYF.

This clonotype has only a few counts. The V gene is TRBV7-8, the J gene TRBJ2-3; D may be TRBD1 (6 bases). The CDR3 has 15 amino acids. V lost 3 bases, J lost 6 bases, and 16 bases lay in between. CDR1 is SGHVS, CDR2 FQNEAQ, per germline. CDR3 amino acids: CASSLSGVRQDTQYF. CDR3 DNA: TGTGCCAGCAGCTTGTCAGGGGTGAGGCAGGATACGCAGTATTTT.

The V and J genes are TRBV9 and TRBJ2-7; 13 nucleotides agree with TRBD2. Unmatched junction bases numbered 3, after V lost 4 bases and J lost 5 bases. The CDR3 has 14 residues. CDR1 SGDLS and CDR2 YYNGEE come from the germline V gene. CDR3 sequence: CASSRGLAGHEQYF. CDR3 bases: TGTGCCAGCAGCAGGGGACTAGCGGGACACGAGCAGTACTTC.

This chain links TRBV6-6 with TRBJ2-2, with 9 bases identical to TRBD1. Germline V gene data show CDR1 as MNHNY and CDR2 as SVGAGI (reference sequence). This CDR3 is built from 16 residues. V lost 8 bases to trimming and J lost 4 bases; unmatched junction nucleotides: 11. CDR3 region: CASRGQGARGTGELFF. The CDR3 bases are TGTGCCAGCCGGGGACAGGGCGCTCGGGGCACCGGGGAGCTGTTTTTT.

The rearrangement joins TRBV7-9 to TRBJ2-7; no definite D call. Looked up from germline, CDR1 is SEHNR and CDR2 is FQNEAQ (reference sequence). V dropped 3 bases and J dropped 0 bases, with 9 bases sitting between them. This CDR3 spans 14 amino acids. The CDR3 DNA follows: TGTGCCAGCAGCTTGCAGAAACGCTCCTACGAGCAGTACTTC. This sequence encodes CASSLQKRSYEQYF.

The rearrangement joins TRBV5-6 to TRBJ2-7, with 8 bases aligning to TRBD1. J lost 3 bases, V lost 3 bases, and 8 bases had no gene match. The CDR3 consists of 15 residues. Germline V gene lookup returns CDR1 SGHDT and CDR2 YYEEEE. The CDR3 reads CASSYKVDRVYEQYF. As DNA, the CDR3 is TGTGCCAGCAGCTATAAGGTGGACAGGGTCTACGAGCAGTACTTC.

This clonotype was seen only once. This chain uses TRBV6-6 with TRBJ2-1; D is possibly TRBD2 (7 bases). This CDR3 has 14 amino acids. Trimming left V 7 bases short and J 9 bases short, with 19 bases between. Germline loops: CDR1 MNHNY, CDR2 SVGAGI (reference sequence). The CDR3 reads CASIGGGSSFEQFF. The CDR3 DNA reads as TGTGCCAGCATCGGGGGCGGGAGTAGTTTTGAGCAGTTCTTC.

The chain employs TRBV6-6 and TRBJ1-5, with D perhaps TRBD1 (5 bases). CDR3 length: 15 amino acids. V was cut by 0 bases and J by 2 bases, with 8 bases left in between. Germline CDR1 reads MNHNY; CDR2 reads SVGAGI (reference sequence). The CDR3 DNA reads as TGTGCCAGCAGTTACTCGTGGGGGGGCAATCAGCCCCAGCATTTT. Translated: CASSYSWGGNQPQHF.

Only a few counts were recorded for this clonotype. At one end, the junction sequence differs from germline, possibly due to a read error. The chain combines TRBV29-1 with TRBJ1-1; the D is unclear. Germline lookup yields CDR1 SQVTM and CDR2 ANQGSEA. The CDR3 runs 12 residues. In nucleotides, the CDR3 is TGCAGCGTCGCCCGGCAGAACATTGAAGCTTTCTTT. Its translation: CSVARQNIEAFF.

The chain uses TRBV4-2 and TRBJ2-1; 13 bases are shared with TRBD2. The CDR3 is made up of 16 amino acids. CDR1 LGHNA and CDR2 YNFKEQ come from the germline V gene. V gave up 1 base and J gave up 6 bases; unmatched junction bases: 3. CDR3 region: CASSQGTSGRANEQFF. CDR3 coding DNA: TGTGCCAGCAGCCAAGGAACTAGCGGGAGGGCCAATGAGCAGTTCTTC.

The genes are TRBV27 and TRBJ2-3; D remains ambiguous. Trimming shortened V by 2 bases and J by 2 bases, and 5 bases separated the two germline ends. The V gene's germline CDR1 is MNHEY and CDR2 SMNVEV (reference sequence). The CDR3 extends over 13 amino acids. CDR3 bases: TGTGCCAGCAGTTTAGAAAACACAGATACGCAGTATTTT. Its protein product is CASSLENTDTQYF.

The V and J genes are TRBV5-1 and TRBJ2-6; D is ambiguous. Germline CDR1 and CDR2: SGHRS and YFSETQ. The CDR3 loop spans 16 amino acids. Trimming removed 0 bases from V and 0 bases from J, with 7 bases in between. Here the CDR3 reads CASSLARDSGANVLTF. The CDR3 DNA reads TGCGCCAGCAGCTTGGCAAGGGACTCTGGGGCCAACGTCCTGACTTTC.

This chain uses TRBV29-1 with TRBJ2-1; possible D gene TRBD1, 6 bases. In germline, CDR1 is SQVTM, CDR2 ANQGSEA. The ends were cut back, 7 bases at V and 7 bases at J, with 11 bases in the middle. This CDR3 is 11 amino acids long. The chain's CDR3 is CSGYRDNEQFF. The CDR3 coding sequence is TGCAGCGGCTACAGGGATAATGAGCAGTTCTTC.